A single sample is the source of the 28 T cell receptor beta chains below, sequenced in a study of blood T cell repertoires in COVID-19. Clones were read by immunoSEQ multiplex PCR, and TCRdb kept only the in-frame ones, dropping some. Here the sample spans around 190,000 clones, 88% being singletons. The sequenced sample was peripheral blood. These receptors were taken from a man younger than 45 with acute or convalescent COVID-19.

The rearrangement links TRBV14 to TRBJ1-1; weak D call: TRBD1 (6 bases). The germline V and J ends were trimmed by 2 bases and 4 bases, with 17 bases remaining between them. Germline V gives CDR1 SGHDN, CDR2 FVKESK. The CDR3 is 16 residues long. The CDR3 loop is CASSQYRGGGLTEAFF. CDR3 sequence (DNA): TGTGCCAGCAGCCAATACCGGGGAGGGGGACTCACTGAAGCTTTCTTT.

The chain recombines TRBV19 with TRBJ2-1; the D gene is possibly TRBD1 (6 bases). Trimming cost V 6 bases and J 5 bases, with 8 bases left between them. Germline V gene data show CDR1 as LNHDA and CDR2 as SQIVND (reference sequence). This CDR3 is built from 12 residues. The CDR3 here is CASRRTDNEQFF. The CDR3 nucleotides are TGTGCCAGTAGAAGGACAGACAATGAGCAGTTCTTC.

V and J are TRBV6-5 and TRBJ1-1; a weak D match, TRBD1 (5 bases). There are 14 residues in the CDR3. Germline CDR1 is MNHEY and CDR2 is SVGAGI. V was clipped by 6 bases and J by 3 bases, with 14 bases between them. CDR3 sequence (DNA): TGTGCCAGCAGGCAAGGCACAGGCTACACTGAAGCTTTCTTT. Amino acids: CASRQGTGYTEAFF.

The chain uses TRBV4-1 and TRBJ2-3; the match to TRBD2 covers 8 bases. Germline-derived CDR1 and CDR2 are MGHRA and YSYEKL. This CDR3 has 16 amino acids. With V trimmed by 2 bases and J by 0 bases, 4 bases remained unmatched. CDR3 in DNA: TGCGCCAGCAGCCAATCAATAGCGGGGAGCACAGATACGCAGTATTTT. Protein: CASSQSIAGSTDTQYF.

The rearrangement links TRBV28 to TRBJ2-1; 8 bases map to TRBD1. The CDR3 has 14 residues. Germline V gene data show CDR1 as MDHEN and CDR2 as SYDVKM. CDR3 residues: CATVGVRGHTEQFF. CDR3 nucleotides: TGTGCGACGGTGGGGGTCAGGGGGCACACTGAGCAGTTCTTC.

This clone appeared a single time. This chain connects TRBV6-5 to TRBJ1-4; D remains ambiguous. CDR3 length: 11 residues. V lost 7 bases to trimming and J lost 8 bases, with 8 bases between them. From germline, CDR1 is MNHEY and CDR2 SVGAGI. As DNA, the CDR3 is TGTGCCAGCACGGGAGCCGAAAAACTGTTTTTT. Amino acids: CASTGAEKLFF.

The DNA of the CDR3 is TGTGCCAGCAGTTTTTCCCGCACCCGGGTGTATGGCTACACCTTC. Protein sequence: CASSFSRTRVYGYTF. This rearrangement joins TRBV27 to TRBJ1-2; D ambiguous. With 3 bases removed from V and 5 bases from J, the gap between germline ends came to 16 bases. This CDR3 contains 15 residues. CDR1 MNHEY and CDR2 SMNVEV come from the germline V gene (reference sequence).

This clone was found a few times. V and J are TRBV27 and TRBJ1-1; D not resolved. Germline V gene lookup returns CDR1 MNHEY and CDR2 SMNVEV (reference sequence). The CDR3 extends over 14 amino acids. V was shortened by 4 bases and J by 1 base, with 10 bases between the two germline ends. CDR3: CASSSSGENTEAFF. CDR3 nucleotides: TGTGCCAGCAGTTCCTCCGGGGAGAACACTGAAGCTTTCTTT.

This chain connects TRBV4-2 to TRBJ2-1, with 10 bases aligning to TRBD2. The CDR3 length is 15 residues. Germline CDR1 is LGHNA and CDR2 is YNFKEQ. The J segment lost 5 bases and the V segment lost 3 bases, leaving 4 bases of the junction unmatched. The CDR3 protein is CASSQVAGGNNEQFF. As DNA, the CDR3 is TGTGCCAGCAGCCAGGTAGCGGGGGGAAACAATGAGCAGTTCTTC.

V and J are TRBV5-1 and TRBJ2-5, with D hard to call. The CDR3 is made up of 14 amino acids. Germline V gene data show CDR1 as SGHRS and CDR2 as YFSETQ. V lost 4 bases and J lost 0, with 10 bases in between. The CDR3 DNA reads as TGCGCCAGCAGCGAAAGAACAGACCAAGAGACCCAGTACTTC. It translates to CASSERTDQETQYF.

The V and J genes are TRBV5-6 and TRBJ2-7, with 8 bases fitting TRBD1. The CDR3 is 16 residues long. The germline V gene has CDR1 SGHDT and CDR2 YYEEEE. V was pared by 0 bases and J by 3 bases, with 8 bases of the junction left unmatched. CDR3 protein: CASSLEGTGGRYEQYF. Written as DNA, the CDR3 is TGTGCCAGCAGCTTGGAAGGGACAGGTGGTCGCTACGAGCAGTACTTC.

This clone was seen just once. This chain's CDR3 is CASSKFGSSYNSPLHF. DNA for the CDR3: TGTGCCAGCAGCAAATTCGGTAGCTCCTATAATTCACCCCTCCACTTT. This rearrangement joins TRBV21-1 to TRBJ1-6. TRBV21-1 is tagged as a pseudogene. This CDR3 comprises 16 residues.

The genes are TRBV6-4 and TRBJ1-4; D ambiguous. CDR3 length: 14 amino acids. The V gene's germline CDR1 is MRHNA and CDR2 SNTAGT. V was trimmed by 8 bases and J by 2 bases, leaving 12 bases between them. This chain's CDR3 is CASCPRGTNEKLFF. CDR3 coding DNA: TGTGCCAGCTGCCCCCGGGGTACTAATGAAAAACTGTTTTTT.

The rearrangement joins TRBV28 to TRBJ2-7, with TRBD2 as a possible D gene (6 bases). Trimming stripped 6 bases from V and 3 bases from J, with 12 bases between. Germline lookup yields CDR1 MDHEN and CDR2 SYDVKM. The CDR3 totals 13 residues. The CDR3: CASSGGWLYEQYF. CDR3 DNA: TGTGCCAGCAGCGGGGGATGGCTCTACGAGCAGTACTTC. Complete variable domain (other parts from reference TRBV28 and TRBJ2-7): DVKVTQSSRYLVKRTGEKVFLECVQDMDHENMFWYRQDPGLGLRLIYFSYDVKMKEKGDIPEGYSVSREKKERFSLILESASTNQTSMYLCASSGGWLYEQYFGPGTRLTVT.

The V call is TRBV13, the J call TRBJ2-2; D is unclear. Trimming took off 6 bases at V and 4 bases at J, with 12 bases between the two ends. CDR1 is PRHDT and CDR2 is FYEKMQ in the germline V gene (reference sequence). This CDR3 region has 14 residues. CDR3 DNA sequence: TGTGCCAGCAGATTCCGGGTGGGCACCGGGGAGCTGTTTTTT. The encoded protein is CASRFRVGTGELFF.

The chain carries TRBV6-4 and TRBJ1-1, with D maybe TRBD1 (5 bases). The CDR3 covers 13 residues. Germline assignment: CDR1 MRHNA and CDR2 SNTAGT. V was shortened by 5 bases and J by 10 bases, with 17 bases between the two germline ends. DNA of the CDR3: TGTGCCAGCAGTCCCCGGGACGGGGGGTCAGCTTTCTTT. It specifies CASSPRDGGSAFF.

CDR3 residues: CASSPAGGLLAQYF. The CDR3 bases are TGTGCCAGCAGCCCCGCAGGGGGGCTCCTTGCGCAGTATTTT. V and J are TRBV7-9 and TRBJ2-3; TRBD1 is a possible D gene (7 bases). V was shortened by 5 bases and J by 10 bases, with 19 bases between the two germline ends. CDR1 is SEHNR and CDR2 is FQNEAQ in the germline V gene (reference sequence). The CDR3 runs to 14 residues. Complete variable domain (other parts from reference TRBV7-9 and TRBJ2-3): DTGVSQNPRHKITKRGQNVTFRCDPISEHNRLYWYRQTLGQGPEFLTYFQNEAQLEKSRLLSDRFSAERPKGSFSTLEIQRTEQGDSAMYLCASSPAGGLLAQYFGPGTRLTVL.

This chain uses TRBV5-1 with TRBJ1-4; 8 bases are a match to TRBD1. The CDR3 spans 17 residues. CDR1 is SGHRS and CDR2 is YFSETQ in the germline V gene. The trim removed 4 bases at V and 5 bases at J, leaving 13 bases unmatched. The CDR3 loop is CASSHAKIGQGNEKLFF. The CDR3 bases are TGCGCCAGCAGCCACGCAAAAATCGGACAGGGAAATGAAAAACTGTTTTTT.

This chain joins TRBV3-1 (or the pseudogene TRBV3-2) and TRBJ2-6, with TRBD1 matching over 9 bases. The CDR3 length is 19 residues. Per germline, CDR1 LGHDT and CDR2 YNNKEL (reference sequence). V lost 2 bases to trimming and J lost 0 bases; unmatched junction nucleotides: 8. The CDR3 region has the DNA TGTGCCAGCAGCCAATTCGACCCGACAGGGGGCTCTGGGGCCAACGTCCTGACTTTC. This translates into CASSQFDPTGGSGANVLTF.

The chain is built from TRBV10-3 and TRBJ1-3, with 7 bases lining up with TRBD1. Losses at the gene ends were 6 bases for V and 4 bases for J; bases not matched to a gene: 9. The CDR3 length is 15 residues. CDR1 ENHRY and CDR2 SYGVKD come from the germline V gene. CDR3 coding DNA: TGTGCCATCAGCGAGGGCACAGGGGAAGGAAACACCATATATTTT. Amino acids: CAISEGTGEGNTIYF.

The chain uses TRBV28 and TRBJ1-1; 9 bases fit TRBD1. The CDR3 is 13 residues long. The junction had 10 bases not matched to a gene; V was cut back by 6 bases and J by 11 bases. CDR1 and CDR2 from the germline V gene are MDHEN and SYDVKM. CDR3 nucleotides: TGTGCCAGCAGGGACAGGGGACATTCGATCGCTTTCTTT. Its translation: CASRDRGHSIAFF.

The V gene is TRBV3-1 (or the pseudogene TRBV3-2), the J gene TRBJ2-1; TRBD2 might be the D (6 bases). Germline V lookup: CDR1 LGHDT, CDR2 YNNKEL (reference sequence). Trimming stripped 4 bases from V and 5 bases from J, with 15 bases between. The length of the CDR3 is 15 residues. The CDR3 DNA sequence: TGTGCCAGCAGCCGTCGGAGGGCCCAAGACAATGAGCAGTTCTTC. Translating gives CASSRRRAQDNEQFF.

The rearrangement joins TRBV19 to TRBJ2-3; TRBD2 aligns across 11 bases. The CDR3 loop spans 17 amino acids. Germline CDR1 LNHDA, CDR2 SQIVND (reference sequence). The trim removed 5 bases at V and 2 bases at J, leaving 9 bases unmatched. Here the CDR3 DNA reads TGTGCCAGTAGTCCGCGAGGTAGCGGGAGGGCCACAGATACGCAGTATTTT. Protein: CASSPRGSGRATDTQYF.

V is TRBV7-3 and J is TRBJ2-3; a possible D gene is TRBD1 (5 bases). CDR1 SGHTA and CDR2 FQGTGA come from the germline V gene. The CDR3 loop spans 14 amino acids. V dropped 0 bases and J dropped 1 base, with 5 bases sitting between them. The CDR3 region is CASSLTGGTDTQYF. The CDR3 DNA reads TGTGCCAGCAGCTTAACAGGGGGCACAGATACGCAGTATTTT.

The chain combines TRBV29-1 with TRBJ2-7, with 7 bases lining up with TRBD1. Germline trimming cut 7 bases from V and 3 bases from J; bases unmatched to any gene: 6. The CDR3 is 12 residues long. In germline, CDR1 is SQVTM, CDR2 ANQGSEA. The CDR3 region has the DNA TGCAGCGAACGGGACAGCGGCTACGAGCAGTACTTC. Translating it yields CSERDSGYEQYF.

CDR3 sequence: CASTRDRALYGYTF. The CDR3 DNA reads TGTGCCAGCACCCGGGACAGGGCTCTTTATGGCTACACCTTC. This rearrangement joins TRBV6-5 to TRBJ1-2, with TRBD1 identical over 9 bases. The CDR3 runs to 14 residues. Germline assignment: CDR1 MNHEY and CDR2 SVGAGI. V gave up 7 bases and J gave up 5 bases; unmatched junction bases: 8.

V gene TRBV24-1 combines with J gene TRBJ2-3; D possibly corresponds to TRBD2 (6 bases). Trimming left V 3 bases short and J 6 bases short, with 9 bases between. CDR1 KGHDR and CDR2 SFDVKD come from the germline V gene. The CDR3 is 13 residues long. CDR3 region: CATSDGGLDTQYF. In DNA, the CDR3 is TGTGCCACCAGTGATGGAGGGTTGGATACGCAGTATTTT.

The chain has TRBV10-3 and TRBJ2-3; 9 bases align to TRBD2. Trimming took 7 bases from V and 4 from J; bases not matched to a gene: 6. CDR3 size: 14 residues. From germline, CDR1 is ENHRY and CDR2 SYGVKD. CDR3 sequence (DNA): TGTGCCATCAAGGCTAGCGGGGACCCAGATACGCAGTATTTT. This sequence encodes CAIKASGDPDTQYF.